The clone carrying this T cell receptor beta chain has a count of ten or more. Its antigen remains unknown. Template-switch 5'RACE cDNA synthesis added a 10-nucleotide unique molecular identifier. TCRdb called the 5' RACE reads again in MiXCR, with one record for every CDR3 protein. The top ten clones hold over 20% of a sample with around 46,000 distinct CDR3 sequences, 25% of them seen once. From 2 million PBMCs stored at -80 C, the unsorted libraries were generated. This sample stems from a study of neurological immune-mediated disorders. Study outcomes and limitations: HTLV-1-associated myelopathy displayed the greatest TCR clonal expansion, and multiple sclerosis exhibited the smallest, lower than that of healthy controls. Expanded clones shared no CDR3 amino acid sequences across subjects, suggesting private repertoires in all groups.

The sequenced material came from PBMCs. This TCR was recovered from a woman aged 70-85 years in good health.

CDR3 protein: CASSLSTDALGNTIYF. In nucleotides, the CDR3 is TGTGCCAGCAGTTTATCTACCGATGCCCTAGGAAACACCATATATTTT. This sequence joins TRBV28 and TRBJ1-3, with unresolved D. V was trimmed by 1 base and J by 4 bases, leaving 14 bases between them. CDR3 length: 16 residues. Germline lookup yields CDR1 MDHEN and CDR2 SYDVKM.